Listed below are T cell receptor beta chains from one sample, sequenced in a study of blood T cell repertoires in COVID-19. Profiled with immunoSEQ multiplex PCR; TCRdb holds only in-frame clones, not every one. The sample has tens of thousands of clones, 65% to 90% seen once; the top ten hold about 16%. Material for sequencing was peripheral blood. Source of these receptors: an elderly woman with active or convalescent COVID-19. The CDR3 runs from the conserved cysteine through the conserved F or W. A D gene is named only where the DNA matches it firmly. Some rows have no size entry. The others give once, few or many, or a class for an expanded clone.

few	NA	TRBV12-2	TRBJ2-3	TGTGCAAGTCGCCAACCAGCAGATAGGAGGACAGATACGCAGTATTTT	CASRQPADRRTDTQYF
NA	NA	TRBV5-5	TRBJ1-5	TGTGCCAGCAGCTTGGTTGCGGGTCAGCCCCAGCATTTT	CASSLVAGQPQHF
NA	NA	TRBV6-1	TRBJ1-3	TGTGCCAGCAGTCAAGAACGGACGGGATCTGGAAACACCATATATTTT	CASSQERTGSGNTIYF
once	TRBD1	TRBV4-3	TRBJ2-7	TGCGCCAGCAGCCAAGAGGATCCACGGGCGGCAGGGGGCTACGAGCAGTACTTC	CASSQEDPRAAGGYEQYF
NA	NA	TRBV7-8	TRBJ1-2	TGTGCCAGCAGCCAATTGCTGGTCTCCGGACAGAAGAACTATGGCTACACCTTC	CASSQLLVSGQKNYGYTF
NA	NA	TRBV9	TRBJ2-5	TGTGCCAGCAGCAGAGAAGAGACCCAGTACTTC	CASSREETQYF
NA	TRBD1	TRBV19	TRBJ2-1	TGTGCCAGTAGTCACAGGGGCAATGAGCAGTTCTTC	CASSHRGNEQFF
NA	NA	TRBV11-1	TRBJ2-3	TGTGCCAGCAGCTTACAGCGTGTCGCTGAGACGCAGTATTTT	CASSLQRVAETQYF
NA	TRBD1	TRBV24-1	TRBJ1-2	TGTGCCACCAGTCAGGGGGGTCTCAACTATGGCTACACCTTC	CATSQGGLNYGYTF
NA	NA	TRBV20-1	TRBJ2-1	TGCAGTGCCGCCGGGGGCAATGAGCAGTTCTTC	CSAAGGNEQFF
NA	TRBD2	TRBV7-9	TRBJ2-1	TGTGCCAGCAGCTTAGGGACTAGCGACCTAAATGAGCAGTTCTTC	CASSLGTSDLNEQFF
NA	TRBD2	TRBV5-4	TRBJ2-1	TGTGCCAGCAGCCCAACCGGGACTAGCGGCTACAATGAGCAGTTCTTC	CASSPTGTSGYNEQFF
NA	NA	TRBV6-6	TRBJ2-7	TGTGCCAGCAGTTCACAGGGGACTAGCTCCTACGAGCAGTACTTC	CASSSQGTSSYEQYF
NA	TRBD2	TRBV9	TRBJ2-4	TGTGCCAGCAGCATCGGGACTAGCGGAACATCCGGGGCCAAAAACATTCAGTACTTC	CASSIGTSGTSGAKNIQYF
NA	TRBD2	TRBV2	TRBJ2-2	TGTGCCAGCACAATGACTAGCGCCTATATCCCCGGGGAGCTGTTTTTT	CASTMTSAYIPGELFF
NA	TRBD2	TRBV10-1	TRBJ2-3	TGCGCCAGCAGTGAGTCCCAGCGGGAGGCCCCAGATACGCAGTATTTT	CASSESQREAPDTQYF
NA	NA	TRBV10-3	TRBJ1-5	TGTGCCATCAGTGACGGGGGGCCCCAGCATTTT	CAISDGGPQHF
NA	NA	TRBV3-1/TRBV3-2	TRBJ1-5	TGTGCCAGCAGCCATAACAGGGACGGAGTGCCCCAGCATTTT	CASSHNRDGVPQHF
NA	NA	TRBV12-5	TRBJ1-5	TGTGCTAGTCGACAGGCCAATCAGCCCCAGCATTTT	CASRQANQPQHF
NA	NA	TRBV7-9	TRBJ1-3	TGTGCCAGCAGCCCTAGCCCCGGGTCCCCATATTTT	CASSPSPGSPYF
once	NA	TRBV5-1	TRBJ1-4	TGCGCCAGCAGCTCTGAAGGACTGAATAATGAAAAACTGTTTTTT	CASSSEGLNNEKLFF
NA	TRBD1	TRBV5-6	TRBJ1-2	TGTGCCAGCAGCTTGGGAGGACAGGCATACTATGGCTACACCTTC	CASSLGGQAYYGYTF
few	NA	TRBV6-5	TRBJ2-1	TGTGCCAGCAGGCTAAGTGGGGGGTCCTACAATGAGCAGTTCTTC	CASRLSGGSYNEQFF
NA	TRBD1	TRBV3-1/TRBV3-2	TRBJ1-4	TGTGCCAGCAGCCTACAGGGGGCCGGGGAAAAACTGTTTTTT	CASSLQGAGEKLFF
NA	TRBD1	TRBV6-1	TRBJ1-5	TGTGCCAGCAGTGAAGCGATGGGACAGTACAATCAGCCCCAGCATTTT	CASSEAMGQYNQPQHF
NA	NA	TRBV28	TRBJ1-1	TGTGCCAGCAGTATTCTTACAGGGTTGGGCACTGAAGCTTTCTTT	CASSILTGLGTEAFF
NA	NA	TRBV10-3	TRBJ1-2	TGTGCCATCAGTGAGAGCAATTCGGGGTATGGCTACACCTTC	CAISESNSGYGYTF
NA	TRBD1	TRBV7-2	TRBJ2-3	TGTGCCAGCAGCTTCCAGGGGGCGGGGACCACAGATACGCAGTATTTT	CASSFQGAGTTDTQYF
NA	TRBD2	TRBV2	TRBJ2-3	TGTGCCAGCAACCAGCGGGGGGCAGATACGCAGTATTTT	CASNQRGADTQYF
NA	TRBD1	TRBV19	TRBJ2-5	TGTGCCAGTAGTAAAACGACAGGGGTCGGGGAGACCCAGTACTTC	CASSKTTGVGETQYF
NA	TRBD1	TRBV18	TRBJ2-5	TGTGCCAGCTCACCGGCGATTACAGGGACAGGCCAAGAGACCCAGTACTTC	CASSPAITGTGQETQYF
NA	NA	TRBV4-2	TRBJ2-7	TGTGCCAGCAGCCAAGGGGGCATCCTCGAGTACGAGCAGTACTTC	CASSQGGILEYEQYF
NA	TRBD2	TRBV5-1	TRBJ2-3	TGCGCCAGCGCATTACTAGCGGACAGCACAGATACGCAGTATTTT	CASALLADSTDTQYF
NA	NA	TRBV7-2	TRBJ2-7	TGTGCCAGCACCTTCGGGGGTGGCGAGCAGTACTTC	CASTFGGGEQYF
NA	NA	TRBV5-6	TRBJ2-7	TGTGCCAGCAGCTTGGTATCGTACGAGCAGTACTTC	CASSLVSYEQYF
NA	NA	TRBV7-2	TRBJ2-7	TGTGCCAGCAGCCAAGGGGGGGCTGGCCCCTACGAGCAGTACTTC	CASSQGGAGPYEQYF
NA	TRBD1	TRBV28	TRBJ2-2	TGTGCCAGCAGCTGGGACAGGGTTATCGGGGAGCTGTTTTTT	CASSWDRVIGELFF
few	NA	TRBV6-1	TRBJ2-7	TGTGCCAGCAGTGAAATGGTGGTGCGCGAGCAGTACTTC	CASSEMVVREQYF
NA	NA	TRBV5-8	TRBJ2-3	TGTGCCAGCAGCTTGGGCGGAGCAGAAGATACGCAGTATTTT	CASSLGGAEDTQYF
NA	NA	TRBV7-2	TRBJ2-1	TGTGCCAGCAGCCTCCGCCCTCTCCAGGATGAGCAGTTCTTC	CASSLRPLQDEQFF
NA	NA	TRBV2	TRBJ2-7	TGTGCCAGCACCTCAGAATCCTACGAGCAGTACTTC	CASTSESYEQYF
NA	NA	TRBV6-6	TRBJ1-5	TGTGCCAGCAGTTACGTCGGGGATCAGCCCCAGCATTTT	CASSYVGDQPQHF
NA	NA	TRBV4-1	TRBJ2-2	TGCGCCAGCAGCCAAGGGGAGAGTGGCACCGGGGAGCTGTTTTTT	CASSQGESGTGELFF
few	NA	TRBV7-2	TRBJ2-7	TGTGCCAGCAGCTCCCCTCCTAGCTACTACGAGCAGTACTTC	CASSSPPSYYEQYF
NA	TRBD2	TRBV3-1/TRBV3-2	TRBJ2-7	TGTGCCAGCAGCCCCCGACTAGCGGTCTCCTACGAGCAGTACTTC	CASSPRLAVSYEQYF
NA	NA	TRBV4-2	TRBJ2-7	TGTGCCAGCAGCCAAGCGGCCTGGGATAGCGCCAACTCCTACGAGCAGTACTTC	CASSQAAWDSANSYEQYF
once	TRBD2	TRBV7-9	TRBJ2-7	TGTGCCAGCAGCCATACCGGGACTAGCGAAACCTACGAGCAGTACTTC	CASSHTGTSETYEQYF
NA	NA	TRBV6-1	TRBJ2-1	TGTGCCAGCAGTGAAGCCGGCGACAGGATGCAGTTCTTC	CASSEAGDRMQFF
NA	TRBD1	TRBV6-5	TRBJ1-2	TGTGCCAGCAGTTACTCGGGGGCACAGGGGGCATATGGCTACACCTTC	CASSYSGAQGAYGYTF
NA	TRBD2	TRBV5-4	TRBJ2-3	TGTGCCAGCAGCTTAGGGACTAGCGGAACCTTCACAGATACGCAGTATTTT	CASSLGTSGTFTDTQYF
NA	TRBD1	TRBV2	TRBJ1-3	TGTGCCAGCAGTGAAAGGGCAGGGGGAGGAGGAAACACCATATATTTT	CASSERAGGGGNTIYF
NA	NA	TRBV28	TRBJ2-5	TGTGCCAGCAGTTCTCCCGCAGGGTCGAAAGGAGAGACCCAGTACTTC	CASSSPAGSKGETQYF